The source of this T cell receptor beta chain is a study of blood T cell repertoires in COVID-19 (dated by TCRdb to the early 2020s). General notes on the study: Samples covering the acute and convalescent phases of COVID-19 were provided by collaborators in the United States, Italy and Spain. The material from the prospective study consisted of cDNA or gDNA derived from T cells, B-cell-depleted T cells, or PBMCs. Where available, HLA class I and class II types were obtained from metadata supplied by the sample provider rather than from assay-based typing. A freely available public database, intended as a resource for researchers studying the immune response to SARS-CoV-2, is where the repertoires were released. The samples were drawn from the first 160 participants of the ongoing ImmuneRACE study and from more than 1,000 subjects provided by 6 global collaborators. Nearly every sample came with metadata listing a de-identified subject ID, COVID-19 status, age in years and sex. The dataset comprised deeply sampled blood TCRbeta repertoires from subjects exposed to, actively infected with, or recovered from COVID-19. General findings and caveats noted by the study authors: The amount of clinical and demographic metadata varied by source and participant and was provided uncurated.

The immunoSEQ Assay, a bias-controlled multiplex PCR, was used to amplify TCRbeta CDR3 regions from genomic DNA. Processing in the source paper ran as follows. Within the assay, amplification of reference gene primers was used to estimate how many nucleated cells each sample contained. To quantify the absolute abundance of each unique TCRbeta CDR3 rearrangement, sequence reads were collapsed and filtered. Productive Simpson clonality was computed per sample as the square root of Simpson's diversity index over productive rearrangements. TCRdb took over this immuneACCESS table, retaining in-frame rearrangements with V and J assigned. Such tables are incomplete; in checked studies, under half of the missing clones stem from an unresolved V gene, and the remainder is unexplained. V and J calls and clone size are those listed in that table; D and trimming were worked out from the DNA. In all, the sample holds about 150,000 clones, and more than 85% of those were seen once. The ten largest clones represent over 2% of the sample.

One collaborating source in Seattle enrolled patients while the patients were actively infected and followed the patients over time throughout the course of disease. Each collaborating institution followed its own protocols to collect whole blood in K2EDTA tubes. Collaborator samples were shipped for TCRbeta analysis as frozen whole blood, isolated PBMCs, or DNA extracted from either sample type. Comment on this clone: Its antigen remains unidentified. No base-level quality is on record; no much larger clone is a single base apart. The same CDR3 also results from other DNA sequences found in this sample.

The CDR3 runs 14 amino acids, cysteine and phenylalanine included. The retained sequence is limited to the CDR3, 42 bases, with the frame set at the first base. CDR1 and CDR2 are read off the germline V gene as KGHSH and LQKENI. V is pared back by 6 bases and J by 0 bases, with 11 bases lying between the germline termini. The sample was peripheral blood. The V and J segments used are TRBV18 and TRBJ1-1; there is no confident call for the D gene. This sequence was found in a woman older than 75 with COVID-19, enrolled during active disease. At the DNA level, the sequence is TGTGCCAGCTCCCCGGCGGGTTTGAACACTGAAGCTTTCTTT. The translation is CASSPAGLNTEAFF.